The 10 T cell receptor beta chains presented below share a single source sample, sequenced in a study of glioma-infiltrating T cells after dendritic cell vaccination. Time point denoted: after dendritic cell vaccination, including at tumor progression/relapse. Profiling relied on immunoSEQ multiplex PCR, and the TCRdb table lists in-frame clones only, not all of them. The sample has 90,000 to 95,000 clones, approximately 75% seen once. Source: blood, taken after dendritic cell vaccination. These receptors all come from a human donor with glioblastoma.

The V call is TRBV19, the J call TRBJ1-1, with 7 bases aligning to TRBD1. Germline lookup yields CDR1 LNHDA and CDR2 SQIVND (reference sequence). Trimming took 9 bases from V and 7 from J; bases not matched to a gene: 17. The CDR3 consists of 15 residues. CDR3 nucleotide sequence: TGTGCCAGCCGTAGGTCGGGGACAGTGGTAAATGAAGCTTTCTTT. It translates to CASRRSGTVVNEAFF.

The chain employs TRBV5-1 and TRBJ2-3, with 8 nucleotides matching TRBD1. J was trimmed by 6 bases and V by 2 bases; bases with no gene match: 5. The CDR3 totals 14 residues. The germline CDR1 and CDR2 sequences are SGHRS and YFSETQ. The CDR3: CASSFDRGGDTQYF. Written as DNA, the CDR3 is TGCGCCAGCAGCTTCGACAGGGGCGGCGATACGCAGTATTTT.

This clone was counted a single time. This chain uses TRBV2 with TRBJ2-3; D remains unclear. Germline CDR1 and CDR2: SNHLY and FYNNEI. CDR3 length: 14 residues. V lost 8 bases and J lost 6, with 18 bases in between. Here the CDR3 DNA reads TGTGCCAGCTCCCGTCGATTAGAGGTGGATACGCAGTATTTT. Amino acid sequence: CASSRRLEVDTQYF.

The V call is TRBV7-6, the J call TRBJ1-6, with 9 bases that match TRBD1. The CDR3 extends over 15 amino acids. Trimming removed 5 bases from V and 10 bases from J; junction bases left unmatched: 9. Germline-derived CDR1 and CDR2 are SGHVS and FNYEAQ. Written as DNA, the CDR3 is TGTGCCAGCAGCCAAGGACAGGGGATTAGCTCACCCCTCCACTTT. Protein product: CASSQGQGISSPLHF.

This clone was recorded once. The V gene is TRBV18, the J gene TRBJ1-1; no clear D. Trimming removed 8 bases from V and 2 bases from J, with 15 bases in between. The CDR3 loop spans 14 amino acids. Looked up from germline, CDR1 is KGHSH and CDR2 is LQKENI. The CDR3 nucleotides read TGTGCCAGCACTAGATACACAGAAAACACTGAAGCTTTCTTT. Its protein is CASTRYTENTEAFF. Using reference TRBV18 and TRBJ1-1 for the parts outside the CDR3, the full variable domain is NAGVMQNPRHLVRRRGQEARLRCSPMKGHSHVYWYRQLPEEGLKFMVYLQKENIIDESGMPKERFSAEFPKEGPSILRIQQVVRGDSAAYFCASTRYTENTEAFFGQGTRLTVV.

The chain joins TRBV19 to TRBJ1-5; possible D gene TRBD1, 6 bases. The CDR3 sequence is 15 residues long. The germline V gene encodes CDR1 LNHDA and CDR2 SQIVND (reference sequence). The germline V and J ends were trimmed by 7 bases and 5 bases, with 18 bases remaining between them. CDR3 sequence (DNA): TGTGCCAGTACTGTGATACAGGGACGAGATCAGCCCCAGCATTTT. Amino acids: CASTVIQGRDQPQHF.

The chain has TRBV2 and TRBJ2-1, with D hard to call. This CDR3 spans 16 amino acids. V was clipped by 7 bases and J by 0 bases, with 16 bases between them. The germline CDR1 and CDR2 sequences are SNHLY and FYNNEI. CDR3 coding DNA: TGTGCCAGCATGGTCGCCTCGGGTAGCTCCTACAATGAGCAGTTCTTC. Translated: CASMVASGSSYNEQFF.

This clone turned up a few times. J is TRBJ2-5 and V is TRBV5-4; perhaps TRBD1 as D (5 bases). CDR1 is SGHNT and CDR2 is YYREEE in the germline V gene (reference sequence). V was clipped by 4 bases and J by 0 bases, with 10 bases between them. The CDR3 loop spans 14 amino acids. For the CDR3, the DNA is TGTGCCAGCAGCCTGACAGTCAACCAAGAGACCCAGTACTTC. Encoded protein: CASSLTVNQETQYF.

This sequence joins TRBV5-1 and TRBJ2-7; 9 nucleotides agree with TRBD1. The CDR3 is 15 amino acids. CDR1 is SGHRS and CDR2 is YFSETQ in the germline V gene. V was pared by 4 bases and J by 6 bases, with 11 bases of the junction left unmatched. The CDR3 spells CASSPGDRVGGEQYF. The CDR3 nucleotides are TGCGCCAGCAGCCCTGGGGACAGGGTTGGAGGCGAGCAGTACTTC.

CDR3 residues: CASSVSGSITYEQYV. In DNA, the CDR3 is TGTGCCAGCAGTGTAAGCGGGAGCATAACCTACGAGCAGTACGTC. The rearrangement links TRBV6-1 to TRBJ2-7, with 8 bases fitting TRBD2. CDR3 length equals 15 residues. V dropped 4 bases and J dropped 2; count of bases not matched to a gene: 7. Per the germline V gene, CDR1 is MNHNS and CDR2 is SASEGT.